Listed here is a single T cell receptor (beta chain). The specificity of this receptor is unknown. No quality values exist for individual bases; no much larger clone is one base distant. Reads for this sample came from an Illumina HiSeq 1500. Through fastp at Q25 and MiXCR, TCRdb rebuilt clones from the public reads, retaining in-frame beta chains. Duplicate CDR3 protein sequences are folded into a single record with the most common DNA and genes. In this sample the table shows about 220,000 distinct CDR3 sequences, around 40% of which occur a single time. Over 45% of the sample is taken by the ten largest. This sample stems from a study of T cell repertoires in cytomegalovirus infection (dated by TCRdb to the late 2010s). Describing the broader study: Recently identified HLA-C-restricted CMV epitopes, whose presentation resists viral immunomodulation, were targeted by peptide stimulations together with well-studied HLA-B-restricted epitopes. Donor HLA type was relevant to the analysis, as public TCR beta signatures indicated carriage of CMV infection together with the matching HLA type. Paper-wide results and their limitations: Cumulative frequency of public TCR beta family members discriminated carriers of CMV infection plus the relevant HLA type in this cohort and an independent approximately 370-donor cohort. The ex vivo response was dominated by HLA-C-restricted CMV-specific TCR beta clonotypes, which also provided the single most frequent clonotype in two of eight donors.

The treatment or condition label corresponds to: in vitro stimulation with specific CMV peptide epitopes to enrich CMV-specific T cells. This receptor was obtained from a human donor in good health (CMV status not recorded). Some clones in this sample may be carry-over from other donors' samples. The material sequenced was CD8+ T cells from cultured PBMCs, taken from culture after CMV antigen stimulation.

The sequenced DNA: TGCAGTGCCCTAAGTAGCGGGAGGGCGGTCCCCCACTACACAGATACGCAGTATTTT. Its translation reads: CSALSSGRAVPHYTDTQYF. The V and J genes are TRBV20-1 and TRBJ2-3; 11 bases in the junction line up with TRBD2. From V the trimming removes 6 bases and from J it removes 2 bases, while the gene matches leave 19 bases of the junction unaccounted for. CDR1 and CDR2, looked up from the germline V gene (reference sequence), are DFQATT and SNEGSKA. The CDR3 sequence holds 19 residues, the cysteine and phenylalanine included. The sequence is cut down to CDR3 DNA, 57 bases in frame from base 1.